This TCR beta chain was profiled in a study of T-cell memory formation after mild COVID-19. Study background: TCR clusters were mostly confined to one donor each. Study-wide points: Clones contracting across day 15 to 85 had a balanced CD4/CD8 profile; later expanding clones leaned CD4+. Detection of some responders pre-infection suggested pre-existing cross-reactive memory T cells participated.

There are many counts of this clonotype. Its target is unknown. J lost 3 bases, V lost 3 bases, and 4 bases had no gene match. The germline V gene has CDR1 SGHRS and CDR2 YFSETQ. This CDR3 contains 15 residues. Each CDR3 protein is one row after TCRdb ran MiXCR on the 5' RACE reads. The sample carries some 150,000 distinct CDR3 sequences, about 5.5% recorded once. This chain connects TRBV5-1 to TRBJ2-3; 10 bases map to TRBD2. The TCR originated in an adult woman who had mild COVID-19 (a few samples of this study predate the infection). Cell type and time point are not known. The sample was PBMCs or a T cell subset sorted from them (not recorded which). In nucleotides, the CDR3 is TGCGCCAGCAGCTATAGCGGGAGGACAACAGATACGCAGTATTTT. It encodes CASSYSGRTTDTQYF.